Presented here are 21 T cell receptor beta chains from one specimen sequenced in a study of siplizumab effects on memory and regulatory T cells. Generated by immunoSEQ multiplex PCR, the TCRdb table keeps only in-frame clones and is missing some. The sample includes approximately 100,000 clones, around 95% seen only once; the top ten take around 0.16%. The sequenced sample was non-Treg CD4+ T cells sorted from blood. Receptors originate from a human donor in good health.

The chain carries TRBV7-3 and TRBJ2-5, with D possibly being TRBD2 (6 bases). The V and J ends lost 1 base and 5 bases respectively, with 11 bases between them. The length of the CDR3 is 14 residues. CDR1 SGHTA and CDR2 FQGTGA come from the germline V gene. CDR3 in amino acids: CASSLSGAGETQYF. The CDR3 DNA sequence: TGTGCCAGCAGCTTAAGCGGGGCCGGGGAGACCCAGTACTTC. Full variable domain (missing parts from reference TRBV7-3 and TRBJ2-5): GAGVSQTPSNKVTEKGKYVELRCDPISGHTALYWYRQSLGQGPEFLIYFQGTGAADDSGLPNDRFFAVRPEGSVSTLKIQRTERGDSAVYLCASSLSGAGETQYFGPGTRLLVL.

The chain links TRBV2 to TRBJ1-1; TRBD1 is a possible D gene (6 bases). With 7 bases removed from V and 0 bases from J, the gap between germline ends came to 21 bases. This CDR3 spans 17 amino acids. Germline V gene lookup returns CDR1 SNHLY and CDR2 FYNNEI. The DNA of the CDR3 is TGTGCCAGCACCAAGATTTCGGGACAACTAATGAACACTGAAGCTTTCTTT. Its translation is CASTKISGQLMNTEAFF.

V usage is TRBV7-2 and J usage is TRBJ1-2; D uncertain. The CDR3 spans 13 residues. Germline values: CDR1 SGHTA, CDR2 FQGNSA. The ends were cut back, 2 bases at V and 4 bases at J, with 8 bases in the middle. This CDR3 reads CASSLHSTYGYTF. CDR3 nucleotides: TGTGCCAGCAGCTTACACAGTACCTATGGCTACACCTTC.

This clone has more than one count but fewer than ten. The rearrangement links TRBV7-7 to TRBJ1-5, with TRBD1 as a possible D gene (5 bases). Germline CDR1 SSHAT, CDR2 FNYEAQ (reference sequence). The germline V and J ends were trimmed by 5 bases and 4 bases, with 9 bases remaining between them. There are 13 residues in the CDR3. The CDR3, as DNA: TGTGCCAGCAGCCTAGACAGAAATCAGCCCCAGCATTTT. Translated, it gives CASSLDRNQPQHF.

This sequence joins TRBV5-4 and TRBJ1-6; 7 bases fit TRBD1. This CDR3 is 14 amino acids long. Germline V lookup: CDR1 SGHNT, CDR2 YYREEE (reference sequence). V lost 3 bases, J lost 8 bases, and 5 bases stayed unmatched. CDR3: CASSSGQWDSPLHF. CDR3 DNA sequence: TGTGCCAGCAGCTCGGGACAGTGGGATTCACCCCTCCACTTT.

The CDR3 sequence is CASSPLLGASGNEQFF. CDR3 coding DNA: TGTGCCAGCTCACCTCTTCTGGGGGCAAGCGGCAATGAGCAGTTCTTC. The genes are TRBV18 and TRBJ2-1, with D possibly matching TRBD1 (6 bases). CDR3 length: 16 amino acids. Trimming stripped 3 bases from V and 6 bases from J, with 18 bases between. Germline CDR1 and CDR2: KGHSH and LQKENI.

This chain links TRBV7-3 with TRBJ2-2, with D possibly TRBD2 on 6 matching bases. The CDR3 is 15 residues long. CDR1 is SGHTA, CDR2 FQGTGA, per germline. The ends were cut back, 5 bases at V and 1 base at J, with 11 bases in the middle. CDR3 nucleotide sequence: TGTGCCAGCAGCCAACTAGCAGGGAACACCGGGGAGCTGTTTTTT. It encodes CASSQLAGNTGELFF.

This chain uses TRBV5-1 with TRBJ2-7; a possible D gene is TRBD1 (6 bases). V was cut by 2 bases and J by 5 bases, with 17 bases left in between. This CDR3 spans 15 amino acids. Germline V gene lookup returns CDR1 SGHRS and CDR2 YFSETQ. The CDR3, as DNA: TGCGCCAGCAGCTTAGCCACAGGGCCGATGAACGAGCAGTACTTC. Residues: CASSLATGPMNEQYF.

This clone has a handful of counts. The V and J genes are TRBV21-1 and TRBJ2-2. TRBV21-1 corresponds to a pseudogene. This CDR3 contains 17 residues. The CDR3 DNA sequence: TGTGCCAGCAGCAAGGAGGGACAAAGACCGAACACCGGGGAGCTGTTTTTT. It yields the protein CASSKEGQRPNTGELFF.

The J gene is TRBJ1-1, the V gene TRBV9; the D gene is possibly TRBD1 (5 bases). The CDR3 runs to 15 residues. Germline V gives CDR1 SGDLS, CDR2 YYNGEE. Deletions cut 3 bases from V and 2 bases from J, with 14 bases between. CDR3 bases: TGTGCCAGCAGCGCACTTACAGGACCAAACACTGAAGCTTTCTTT. Its protein is CASSALTGPNTEAFF.

The rearrangement joins TRBV11-2 to TRBJ1-1, with 7 bases fitting TRBD1. This CDR3 is 18 amino acids long. J gave up 0 bases and V 3 bases, and 13 bases lay outside the gene matches. Looked up from germline, CDR1 is SGHAT and CDR2 is FQNNGV. As DNA, the CDR3 is TGTGCCAGCAGCTTGGGGTTGACAGGGCGATCAATGAACACTGAAGCTTTCTTT. Protein product: CASSLGLTGRSMNTEAFF.

V gene TRBV28 combines with J gene TRBJ1-2, with 8 positions matching TRBD1. CDR1 MDHEN and CDR2 SYDVKM come from the germline V gene. The CDR3 contains 14 residues. J lost 4 bases, V lost 6 bases, and 7 bases had no gene match. The CDR3 nucleotides read TGTGCCAGCAGCGGGGCGGGACAGGTCTATGGCTACACCTTC. Translation gives CASSGAGQVYGYTF.

The chain employs TRBV5-1 and TRBJ1-4, with D possibly TRBD1 on 6 matching bases. This CDR3 is 14 amino acids long. CDR1 and CDR2 from the germline V gene are SGHRS and YFSETQ. Trimming removed 1 base at V and 8 bases at J, with 12 bases between. The CDR3 loop reads CASSLQGMGEKLFF. In DNA form, the CDR3 reads TGCGCCAGCAGCTTGCAGGGGATGGGGGAAAAACTGTTTTTT.

The rearrangement links TRBV18 to TRBJ2-7; tentatively, D is TRBD2 (5 bases). The CDR3 consists of 15 residues. Trimming took 2 bases from V and 3 from J, leaving 14 bases between them. Germline CDR1 and CDR2: KGHSH and LQKENI. CDR3 bases: TGTGCCAGCTCACCATTGGACGGGGTTGACTACGAGCAGTACTTC. This encodes CASSPLDGVDYEQYF.

The rearrangement links TRBV9 to TRBJ2-3; D not certain. CDR1 and CDR2 (germline): SGDLS, YYNGEE. CDR3 size: 12 residues. The V end was cut by 0 bases, the J end by 6 bases, with 5 bases between. CDR3 region: CASSVVTDTQYF. As DNA, the CDR3 is TGTGCCAGCAGCGTAGTCACCGATACGCAGTATTTT.

The chain links TRBV5-1 to TRBJ1-2; 10 bases are shared with TRBD1. V was clipped by 1 base and J by 8 bases; unmatched bases: 8. The CDR3 runs 15 residues. Germline V gives CDR1 SGHRS, CDR2 YFSETQ. CDR3 residues: CASSLSATGGEGYTF. CDR3 in DNA: TGCGCCAGCAGCTTGTCGGCGACAGGGGGCGAAGGCTACACCTTC.

The chain joins TRBV7-2 to TRBJ1-1; D remains unclear. Trimming stripped 4 bases from V and 3 bases from J, with 15 bases between. The CDR3 is 15 amino acids. CDR1 SGHTA and CDR2 FQGNSA come from the germline V gene. CDR3 sequence reads: CASSSPRSDHTEAFF. The CDR3 DNA reads as TGTGCCAGCAGCTCACCCCGATCGGATCACACTGAAGCTTTCTTT.

This clone was found a few times. The rearrangement joins TRBV21-1 to TRBJ1-5; no check of the table's D call, TRBD1, against the DNA was made. TRBV21-1 is given as a pseudogene. This CDR3 spans 20 amino acids. Written as DNA, the CDR3 is TGTGCCAGCAGCAAAGCGCAGGACAGGGGTTTCGATAGTCCCAATCAGCCCCAGCATTTT. Its translation: CASSKAQDRGFDSPNQPQHF.

The rearrangement joins TRBV10-3 to TRBJ2-1; 8 positions match TRBD2. Looked up from germline, CDR1 is ENHRY and CDR2 is SYGVKD. Trimming removed 10 bases from V and 6 bases from J; junction bases left unmatched: 11. The CDR3 is 14 amino acids. CDR3 loop: CASKAGTSPNEQFF. CDR3 bases: TGTGCCAGCAAAGCCGGGACTAGTCCCAATGAGCAGTTCTTC.

Here the CDR3 reads CASNQGNPGNTIYF. In DNA form, the CDR3 reads TGTGCCAGTAACCAGGGTAATCCTGGAAACACCATATATTTT. The rearrangement joins TRBV19 to TRBJ1-3, with D possibly matching TRBD1 (5 bases). V dropped 7 bases and J dropped 2 bases, with 12 bases sitting between them. The CDR3 spans 14 residues. From germline, CDR1 is LNHDA and CDR2 SQIVND (reference sequence).

There are a few counts of this clone. The chain joins TRBV19 to TRBJ2-2; 15 nucleotides align to TRBD2. The CDR3 covers 17 residues. Germline V gene data show CDR1 as LNHDA and CDR2 as SQIVND (reference sequence). Losses at the gene ends were 5 bases for V and 6 bases for J; bases not matched to a gene: 7. The CDR3 protein is CASSPARTSGGAGELFF. The CDR3 DNA is TGTGCCAGTAGTCCGGCGAGGACTAGCGGGGGGGCCGGGGAGCTGTTTTTT. Full variable domain (missing parts from reference TRBV19 and TRBJ2-2): DGGITQSPKYLFRKEGQNVTLSCEQNLNHDAMYWYRQDPGQGLRLIYYSQIVNDFQKGDIAEGYSVSREKKESFPLTVTSAQKNPTAFYLCASSPARTSGGAGELFFGEGSRLTVL.